This T cell receptor beta chain is drawn from a study of blood T cell repertoires in COVID-19. The J segment lost 4 bases and the V segment lost 6 bases, leaving 3 bases of the junction unmatched. Germline assignment: CDR1 LNHDA and CDR2 SQIVND (reference sequence). The CDR3 sequence is 15 residues long. Methods used by the authors: Amplification with reference gene primers provided the estimates of nucleated cell counts. The table came from immunoSEQ multiplex PCR; TCRdb's copy has only in-frame clones and leaves some out. That table furnishes V, J and clone size, whereas the DNA furnished D and trimming. The sample yields some 38,000 clones, roughly 80% seen once.

The sequence derives from a man in his 60s in a cohort sampled during active COVID-19. Sequences were obtained from peripheral blood. J is TRBJ2-2 and V is TRBV19, with 12 bases fitting TRBD1. DNA of the CDR3: TGTGCCAGTAGGGGACAGGGGGCGGTCACCGGGGAGCTGTTTTTT. Amino acids: CASRGQGAVTGELFF.